The next 18 T cell receptor beta chains were all read from a single sample in a study of CD8 T cells in ankylosing spondylitis. Study-wide results and limits: The study identified a TCR beta motif of several highly homologous variants that appeared characteristic of ankylosing spondylitis blood.

Their cognate antigens are unknown. TCRdb re-derived calls from the 5' RACE reads in MiXCR, one entry per CDR3 protein. The sample lists approximately 540,000 distinct CDR3 sequences, roughly 13% occurring once. The sequenced sample consisted of blood, either unsorted or a sorted T cell fraction (not recorded which). All receptors come from a male donor with ankylosing spondylitis.

This clonotype was picked up many times. CDR3 bases: TGTGCCAGCAGCTTGATGGGTAGCCCATCCTACAATGAGCAGTTCTTC. Its translation is CASSLMGSPSYNEQFF. This chain links TRBV5-5 with TRBJ2-1; D ambiguous. This CDR3 region has 16 residues. Trimming removed 1 base at V and 1 base at J, with 12 bases between. The V gene's germline CDR1 is SGHKS and CDR2 YYEKEE (reference sequence). The variable domain in full, with the rest retrieved from reference TRBV5-5 and TRBJ2-1, is DAGVTQSPTHLIKTRGQQVTLRCSPISGHKSVSWYQQVLGQGPQFIFQYYEKEERGRGNFPDRFSARQFPNYSSELNVNALLLGDSALYLCASSLMGSPSYNEQFFGPGTRLTVL.

Only a few counts were recorded for this clonotype. The CDR3, as DNA: TGTGCCAGCAGTCCCACAGGGGGCGGTTCACCCCTCCACTTT. It specifies CASSPTGGGSPLHF. This chain joins TRBV12-3 or TRBV12-4 and TRBJ1-6; 9 bases line up with TRBD1. The CDR3 length is 14 residues. J was trimmed by 9 bases and V by 5 bases; bases with no gene match: 5.

This clonotype was detected once. The chain links TRBV10-3 to TRBJ2-2; 12 bases are a match to TRBD2. With V trimmed by 3 bases and J by 6 bases, 5 bases remained unmatched. Germline assignment: CDR1 ENHRY and CDR2 SYGVKD. The CDR3 is made up of 16 amino acids. The CDR3 bases are TGTGCCATCAGTGACGCTAGCGGGAGGGCCTCCGGGGAGCTGTTTTTT. As protein: CAISDASGRASGELFF.

This clonotype was counted only a few times. The V gene is TRBV12-3 or TRBV12-4, the J gene TRBJ2-3; 9 bases line up with TRBD1. The V segment lost 3 bases and the J segment 2 bases; nucleotides outside the gene matches: 6. The length of the CDR3 is 16 residues. CDR3 amino acids: CASSFDRGTLTDTQYF. The CDR3, as DNA: TGTGCCAGCAGTTTCGACAGGGGGACCCTCACAGATACGCAGTATTTT.

This clonotype occurred many times. The chain uses TRBV5-1 and TRBJ2-5, with D unclear. The CDR3 is 14 residues long. Trimming stripped 0 bases from V and 1 base from J, with 7 bases between. Germline V CDR1 and CDR2: SGHRS, YFSETQ. The CDR3 sequence: CASSLADIQETQYF. CDR3 DNA sequence: TGCGCCAGCAGCTTGGCAGACATCCAAGAGACCCAGTACTTC.

V is TRBV7-9 and J is TRBJ1-3, with TRBD1 as a possible D gene (5 bases). The length of the CDR3 is 14 residues. The germline V gene encodes CDR1 SEHNR and CDR2 FQNEAQ (reference sequence). V dropped 6 bases and J dropped 0 bases, with 9 bases sitting between them. CDR3 amino acids: CASRYGGSGNTIYF. DNA for the CDR3: TGTGCCAGCAGATACGGGGGCTCTGGAAACACCATATATTTT. Using reference TRBV7-9 and TRBJ1-3 for the parts outside the CDR3, the full variable domain is DTGVSQNPRHKITKRGQNVTFRCDPISEHNRLYWYRQTLGQGPEFLTYFQNEAQLEKSRLLSDRFSAERPKGSFSTLEIQRTEQGDSAMYLCASRYGGSGNTIYFGEGSWLTVV.

There are many counts of this clonotype. Written as DNA, the CDR3 is TGCAGTGCTTTCCCCCAGGAAGAGGGCACTGAAGCTTTCTTT. Translation: CSAFPQEEGTEAFF. The chain employs TRBV20-1 and TRBJ1-1, with D hard to call. The CDR3 sequence is 14 residues long. Germline CDR1 is DFQATT and CDR2 is SNEGSKA (reference sequence). V was clipped by 5 bases and J by 4 bases, with 17 bases between them.

The chain employs TRBV7-2 and TRBJ2-3; 8 bases map to TRBD1. The V gene's germline CDR1 is SGHTA and CDR2 FQGNSA. The CDR3 is 15 amino acids. Trimming at V came to 5 bases and at J to 4 bases, leaving 8 bases not matched to a gene. The CDR3 sequence is CASSQRQGSSDTQYF. The CDR3 nucleotides are TGTGCCAGCAGCCAAAGACAGGGGTCATCAGATACGCAGTATTTT.

The chain joins TRBV7-9 to TRBJ1-1; TRBD1 is a possible D gene (6 bases). V was pared by 6 bases and J by 1 base, with 12 bases between. This CDR3 is 14 amino acids long. Per germline, CDR1 SEHNR and CDR2 FQNEAQ (reference sequence). CDR3 region: CASRFGTSNTEAFF. CDR3 coding DNA: TGTGCCAGCAGATTCGGGACATCGAACACTGAAGCTTTCTTT.

This rearrangement joins TRBV29-1 to TRBJ1-1; tentative D call: TRBD1 (5 bases). Trimming pared 3 bases from V and 2 bases from J, leaving 7 bases between. Germline V lookup: CDR1 SQVTM, CDR2 ANQGSEA. The CDR3 length is 12 residues. CDR3 region: CSVDRVNTEAFF. The CDR3 DNA follows: TGCAGCGTTGACAGGGTTAACACTGAAGCTTTCTTT.

This clonotype was picked up a small number of times. The chain links TRBV6-4 to TRBJ1-6; TRBD1 is a possible D gene (6 bases). The CDR3 runs to 15 residues. V was clipped by 4 bases and J by 7 bases, with 14 bases between them. Germline V lookup: CDR1 MRHNA, CDR2 SNTAGT. For the CDR3, the DNA is TGTGCCAGCAGTGGCCTGGGGGCCTCGAATTCACCCCTCCACTTT. Translation: CASSGLGASNSPLHF.

Many counts were recorded for this clonotype. This rearrangement joins TRBV24-1 to TRBJ2-3, with 9 positions matching TRBD1. The V segment lost 3 bases and the J segment 5 bases; nucleotides outside the gene matches: 5. CDR1 KGHDR and CDR2 SFDVKD come from the germline V gene. The CDR3 length is 15 residues. The CDR3 sequence: CATSDIGQGKDTQYF. CDR3 DNA: TGTGCCACCAGTGATATCGGACAGGGGAAAGATACGCAGTATTTT.

This clonotype appeared a few times. V and J are TRBV12-3 or TRBV12-4 and TRBJ1-1; D is possibly TRBD1 (6 bases). There are 14 residues in the CDR3. V shed 5 bases and J shed 2 bases, with 12 bases lying between them. CDR3 DNA sequence: TGTGCCAGCAGTCCGGACAGAGAAAACACTGAAGCTTTCTTT. This sequence encodes CASSPDRENTEAFF.

The chain links TRBV11-2 to TRBJ2-7; 14 positions agree with TRBD2. With 2 bases clipped from V and 3 bases from J, the junction kept 6 bases outside the gene matches. The CDR3 extends over 17 amino acids. CDR1 SGHAT and CDR2 FQNNGV come from the germline V gene. The DNA of the CDR3 is TGTGCCAGCAGCTTAATATCCGGACTAGCGGGAGGCTACGAGCAGTACTTC. This encodes CASSLISGLAGGYEQYF.

The chain combines TRBV3-1 with TRBJ2-2, with no clear D. The CDR3 extends over 15 amino acids. Trimming removed 3 bases at V and 4 bases at J, with 12 bases between. CDR1 is LGHDT, CDR2 YNNKEL, per germline (reference sequence). The CDR3 loop reads CASSQITPTTGELFF. The CDR3 DNA follows: TGTGCCAGCAGCCAGATTACACCTACCACCGGGGAGCTGTTTTTT.

The chain employs TRBV6-5 and TRBJ2-1; no clear D gene. In germline, CDR1 is MNHEY, CDR2 SVGAGI. Trimming removed 2 bases from V and 2 bases from J, with 13 bases in between. The CDR3 is 16 amino acids. The CDR3 protein is CASSYGGGPTYNEQFF. DNA for the CDR3: TGTGCCAGCAGTTACGGTGGCGGCCCTACCTACAATGAGCAGTTCTTC.

Ten or more counts support this clonotype. The DNA of the CDR3 is TGCGCCAGCAGCTTGGCCTCGAACACTGAAGCTTTCTTT. Protein product: CASSLASNTEAFF. This chain uses TRBV5-1 with TRBJ1-1; D unclear. The germline CDR1 and CDR2 sequences are SGHRS and YFSETQ. The CDR3 covers 13 residues. Trimming stripped 0 bases from V and 1 base from J, with 4 bases between.

This clonotype turned up a few times. The chain joins TRBV20-1 to TRBJ2-1, with 13 positions matching TRBD2. V lost 0 bases, J lost 8 bases, and 4 bases stayed unmatched. Germline CDR1 and CDR2: DFQATT and SNEGSKA (reference sequence). This CDR3 region has 15 residues. CDR3 sequence: CSARDGTSGKHEQFF. The CDR3, as DNA: TGCAGTGCTAGAGATGGGACTAGCGGGAAGCATGAGCAGTTCTTC.